The 23 T cell receptor beta chains listed next were all sequenced from one sample in a study of cytomegalovirus exposure and HLA in healthy donors. A multiplex PCR was run with 60 Vbeta primers and 13 Jbeta primers. This table comes from immunoSEQ multiplex PCR, and its TCRdb copy is limited to in-frame clones, with some not included. The data show 120,000 or so clones, 75% seen once. Specimen: PBMCs. These receptors were taken from a woman in her forties or fifties in good health and CMV-seronegative.

The rearrangement links TRBV25-1 to TRBJ2-5, with 11 nucleotides matching TRBD2. CDR3 size: 18 residues. The germline CDR1 and CDR2 sequences are MGHDK and SYGVNS. The trim removed 3 bases at V and 0 bases at J, leaving 9 bases unmatched. In nucleotides, the CDR3 is TGTGCCAGCAGTGATTTTCGAATAGCGGGGGGGAACCAAGAGACCCAGTACTTC. It yields the protein CASSDFRIAGGNQETQYF.

The rearrangement joins TRBV30 to TRBJ1-5; 8 bases align to TRBD1. Losses at the gene ends were 5 bases for V and 4 bases for J; bases not matched to a gene: 4. The CDR3 covers 13 residues. Germline CDR1 and CDR2: GTSNPN and SVGIG (reference sequence). The chain's CDR3 is CAWADRGNQPQHF. DNA of the CDR3: TGTGCCTGGGCAGACAGGGGAAATCAGCCCCAGCATTTT.

V and J are TRBV30 and TRBJ2-5; weak D call: TRBD2 (5 bases). This CDR3 region has 12 residues. CDR1 and CDR2 (germline): GTSNPN, SVGIG (reference sequence). The germline V and J ends were trimmed by 5 bases and 5 bases, with 12 bases remaining between them. The CDR3 DNA reads as TGTGCCTGGTCCCCGGGGTCGGAGACCCAGTACTTC. It specifies CAWSPGSETQYF. The full variable domain, completed using reference TRBV30 and TRBJ2-5, is SQTIHQWPATLVQPVGSPLSLECTVEGTSNPNLYWYRQAAGRGLQLLFYSVGIGQISSEVPQNLSASRPQDRQFILSSKKLLLSDSGFYLCAWSPGSETQYFGPGTRLLVL.

This chain connects TRBV11-2 to TRBJ2-1; TRBD1 might be the D (6 bases). V was shortened by 3 bases and J by 2 bases, with 11 bases between the two germline ends. Germline CDR1 is SGHAT and CDR2 is FQNNGV. The CDR3 is made up of 15 amino acids. The CDR3 is CASSFRGLAYNEQFF. Written as DNA, the CDR3 is TGTGCCAGCAGCTTCAGGGGTTTGGCCTACAATGAGCAGTTCTTC. Complete variable domain (other parts from reference TRBV11-2 and TRBJ2-1): EAGVAQSPRYKIIEKRQSVAFWCNPISGHATLYWYQQILGQGPKLLIQFQNNGVVDDSQLPKDRFSAERLKGVDSTLKIQPAKLEDSAVYLCASSFRGLAYNEQFFGPGTRLTVL.

V gene TRBV29-1 combines with J gene TRBJ1-4; 7 bases agree with TRBD1. CDR1 is SQVTM and CDR2 is ANQGSEA in the germline V gene. This CDR3 is built from 17 residues. V lost 1 base to trimming and J lost 6 bases; unmatched junction nucleotides: 14. CDR3 bases: TGCAGCGTTGAAGCCTATGTACCAGGGGGTGTAGATGAAAAACTGTTTTTT. This sequence encodes CSVEAYVPGGVDEKLFF.

This clone was detected a few times. This rearrangement joins TRBV6-5 to TRBJ2-2, with 10 bases aligning to TRBD2. V lost 0 bases to trimming and J lost 8 bases; unmatched junction nucleotides: 6. The CDR3 is 16 residues long. In germline, CDR1 is MNHEY, CDR2 SVGAGI. CDR3 sequence: CASSYSPAGGPGELFF. In DNA, the CDR3 is TGTGCCAGCAGTTACTCACCAGCGGGAGGGCCGGGGGAGCTGTTTTTT.

V is TRBV19 and J is TRBJ1-1; TRBD1 might be the D (5 bases). There are 12 residues in the CDR3. Germline CDR1 LNHDA, CDR2 SQIVND (reference sequence). The ends were cut back, 4 bases at V and 11 bases at J, with 14 bases in the middle. CDR3: CASSKDKGLAFF. The DNA for the CDR3 is TGTGCCAGTAGTAAGGACAAGGGGCTTGCTTTCTTT.

The chain employs TRBV5-4 and TRBJ2-7; D is possibly TRBD2 (5 bases). The CDR3 has 15 amino acids. The V end was cut by 1 base, the J end by 3 bases, with 14 bases between. Per germline, CDR1 SGHNT and CDR2 YYREEE (reference sequence). The CDR3 region has the DNA TGTGCCAGCAGCTTGAAGGAGAGCGGCCTCTACGAGCAGTACTTC. Amino acids: CASSLKESGLYEQYF.

On this clone itself: Sequence at one end of the junction differs from germline and may be a read error. This chain links TRBV7-9 with TRBJ2-3, with 11 bases aligning to TRBD2. The germline V gene encodes CDR1 SEHNR and CDR2 FQNEAQ (reference sequence). This CDR3 has 16 amino acids. CDR3 nucleotides: TGTTCCAGCGAACTGGTTAGCGGGAGGGGCACAGATACGCAGTATTTT. This gives the protein CSSELVSGRGTDTQYF.

The chain uses TRBV7-9 and TRBJ1-6; D may be TRBD1 (6 bases). The CDR3 loop spans 14 amino acids. V lost 2 bases and J lost 10, with 12 bases in between. Per germline, CDR1 SEHNR and CDR2 FQNEAQ (reference sequence). The chain's CDR3 is CASSLQGFASPLHF. CDR3 DNA sequence: TGTGCCAGCAGCTTACAGGGGTTCGCATCACCCCTCCACTTT.

This clone was found a few times. The gene calls are TRBV18 and TRBJ2-5, with a possible D match to TRBD1 (6 bases). Germline CDR1 and CDR2: KGHSH and LQKENI. The CDR3 spans 14 residues. The V gene lost 0 bases and the J gene lost 3 bases, with 8 bases spanning the gap. CDR3 amino acids: CASSPPNREETQYF. As DNA, the CDR3 is TGTGCCAGCTCACCACCGAACAGGGAAGAGACCCAGTACTTC.

This chain connects TRBV10-3 to TRBJ2-7, with unresolved D. CDR3 size: 15 residues. V shed 1 base and J shed 0 bases, with 10 bases lying between them. Germline assignment: CDR1 ENHRY and CDR2 SYGVKD. The CDR3 spells CAISEFGGSSYEQYF. DNA of the CDR3: TGTGCCATCAGTGAGTTCGGCGGAAGCTCCTACGAGCAGTACTTC.

This clone appeared a single time. At one end, the junction sequence differs from germline, possibly due to a read error. This chain links TRBV30 with TRBJ1-2, with a tentative D call TRBD1 (6 bases). The CDR3 loop spans 11 amino acids. CDR1 and CDR2 from the germline V gene are GTSNPN and SVGIG (reference sequence). This CDR3 is CAGGRDYGYTF. The CDR3 bases are TGCGCGGGGGGGCGCGACTATGGCTACACCTTC.

The V call is TRBV28, the J call TRBJ1-5, with TRBD1 identical over 7 bases. The CDR3 length is 16 residues. V lost 4 bases and J lost 7; bases outside the gene matches: 13. CDR1 is MDHEN and CDR2 is SYDVKM in the germline V gene. CDR3 bases: TGTGCCAGCAGTTCCCTTGACAGGGTCGGGAAACAGCCCCAGCATTTT. It encodes CASSSLDRVGKQPQHF.

The V call is TRBV5-1, the J call TRBJ1-2, with D unclear. The CDR3 has 14 amino acids. The germline CDR1 and CDR2 sequences are SGHRS and YFSETQ. V lost 7 bases and J lost 7, with 20 bases in between. The CDR3: CASGPRRESSGYTF. DNA for the CDR3: TGCGCCAGCGGTCCCAGGAGGGAGAGTAGTGGCTACACCTTC.

This rearrangement joins TRBV30 to TRBJ1-4; no definite D call. Germline V gives CDR1 GTSNPN, CDR2 SVGIG (reference sequence). The V gene lost 8 bases and the J gene lost 0 bases, with 10 bases spanning the gap. The CDR3 totals 13 residues. Here the CDR3 reads CAGRGTTNEKLFF. Here the CDR3 DNA reads TGTGCCGGGCGAGGGACAACTAATGAAAAACTGTTTTTT.

This clone was seen only once. The rearrangement joins TRBV2 to TRBJ2-2; D not resolved. The CDR3 is made up of 14 amino acids. Germline V gene sequence: CDR1 SNHLY, CDR2 FYNNEI. The V end lost 3 bases, the J end lost 1 base, and 6 bases lay between the germline ends. The CDR3 loop is CASSEYGNTGELFF. In DNA, the CDR3 is TGTGCCAGCAGTGAGTACGGGAACACCGGGGAGCTGTTTTTT.

This chain uses TRBV5-4 with TRBJ2-5, with D maybe TRBD1 (6 bases). CDR1 SGHNT and CDR2 YYREEE come from the germline V gene (reference sequence). V lost 0 bases and J 5 bases, leaving 14 bases between the germline ends. CDR3 size: 15 residues. The CDR3 DNA follows: TGTGCCAGCAGCTTGGCAGGTGGCCAGGGGGAGACCCAGTACTTC. It yields the protein CASSLAGGQGETQYF.

This chain uses TRBV29-1 with TRBJ2-5; perhaps TRBD2 as D (5 bases). V was cut by 4 bases and J by 5 bases, with 5 bases left in between. CDR3 size: 10 residues. Germline V gives CDR1 SQVTM, CDR2 ANQGSEA. The CDR3 coding sequence is TGCAGCGTTGGAGGGGAGACCCAGTACTTC. It yields the protein CSVGGETQYF. Complete variable domain (other parts from reference TRBV29-1 and TRBJ2-5): SAVISQKPSRDICQRGTSLTIQCQVDSQVTMMFWYRQQPGQSLTLIATANQGSEATYESGFVIDKFPISRPNLTFSTLTVSNMSPEDSSIYLCSVGGETQYFGPGTRLLVL.

The chain uses TRBV27 and TRBJ2-7; tentatively, D is TRBD2 (5 bases). The CDR3 extends over 12 amino acids. V lost 4 bases and J 7 bases, leaving 11 bases between the germline ends. CDR1 and CDR2 (germline): MNHEY, SMNVEV (reference sequence). CDR3: CASSSLGVEQYF. The CDR3 coding sequence is TGTGCCAGCAGTTCACTCGGGGTTGAGCAGTACTTC.

The chain uses TRBV7-8 and TRBJ2-1, with 12 bases identical to TRBD2. This CDR3 has 17 amino acids. Germline V gene lookup returns CDR1 SGHVS and CDR2 FQNEAQ. After removal of 3 bases from V and 5 bases from J, the junction contained 8 bases not matched to a gene. The CDR3 is CASSFRPGTSGHNEQFF. CDR3 coding DNA: TGTGCCAGCAGCTTTCGCCCCGGGACTAGCGGGCACAATGAGCAGTTCTTC.

The rearrangement links TRBV6-1 to TRBJ1-2, with D unresolved. The germline V gene encodes CDR1 MNHNS and CDR2 SASEGT. The CDR3 consists of 14 residues. Deletions cut 8 bases from V and 7 bases from J, with 20 bases between. The CDR3 protein is CASSVRVEGVGYTF. The CDR3 DNA sequence: TGTGCCAGCTCCGTTCGCGTAGAGGGTGTTGGCTACACCTTC.

The CDR3, as DNA: TGTGCCAGTAGTACCCCGCGCGGCTCCTACAATGAGCAGTTCTTC. Protein sequence: CASSTPRGSYNEQFF. J is TRBJ2-1 and V is TRBV19, with D unclear. CDR3 length: 15 amino acids. CDR1 is LNHDA and CDR2 is SQIVND in the germline V gene (reference sequence). The V gene lost 4 bases and the J gene lost 0 bases, with 10 bases spanning the gap.